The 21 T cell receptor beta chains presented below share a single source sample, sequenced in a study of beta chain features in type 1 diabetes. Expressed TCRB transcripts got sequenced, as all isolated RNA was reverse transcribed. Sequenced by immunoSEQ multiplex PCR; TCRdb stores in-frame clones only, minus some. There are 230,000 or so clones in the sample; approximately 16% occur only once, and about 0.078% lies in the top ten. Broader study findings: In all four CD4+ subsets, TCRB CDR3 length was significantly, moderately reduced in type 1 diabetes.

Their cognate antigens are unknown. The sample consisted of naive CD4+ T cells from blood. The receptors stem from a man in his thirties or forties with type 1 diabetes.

The DNA for the CDR3 is TGTGCCAGCAGCTTATACAGAATTGACAATGAGCAGTTCTTC. This encodes CASSLYRIDNEQFF. This chain connects TRBV7-2 to TRBJ2-1; the D is unclear. The germline V gene encodes CDR1 SGHTA and CDR2 FQGNSA. V gave up 2 bases and J gave up 5 bases, with 10 bases separating them. This CDR3 contains 14 residues.

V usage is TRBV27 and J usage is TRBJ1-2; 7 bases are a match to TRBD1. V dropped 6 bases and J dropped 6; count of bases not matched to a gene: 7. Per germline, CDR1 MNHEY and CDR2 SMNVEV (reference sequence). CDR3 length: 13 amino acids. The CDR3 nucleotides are TGTGCCAGCAGCCCATCAGGGGGTCATGGCTACACCTTC. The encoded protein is CASSPSGGHGYTF.

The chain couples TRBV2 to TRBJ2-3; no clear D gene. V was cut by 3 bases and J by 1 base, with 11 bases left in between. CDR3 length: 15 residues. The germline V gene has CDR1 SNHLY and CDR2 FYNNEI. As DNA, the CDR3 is TGTGCCAGCAGTGAGTTAAGCGCTCGCACAGATACGCAGTATTTT. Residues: CASSELSARTDTQYF.

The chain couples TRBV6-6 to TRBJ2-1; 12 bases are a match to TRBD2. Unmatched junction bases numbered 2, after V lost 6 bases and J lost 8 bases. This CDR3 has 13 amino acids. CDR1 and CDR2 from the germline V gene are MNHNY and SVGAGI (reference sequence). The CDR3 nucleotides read TGTGCCAGCAGCCTAGCGGGAGGGGATGAGCAGTTCTTC. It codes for CASSLAGGDEQFF.

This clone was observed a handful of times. The CDR3 sequence: CASSFDRVGYEQYF. The CDR3 DNA follows: TGTGCCAGCAGCTTCGACAGGGTCGGCTACGAGCAGTACTTC. V and J are TRBV7-2 and TRBJ2-7, with 7 nucleotides matching TRBD1. This CDR3 comprises 14 residues. V shed 3 bases and J 3 bases; nucleotides not matched to a gene: 5. Looked up from germline, CDR1 is SGHTA and CDR2 is FQGNSA.

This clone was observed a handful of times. CDR3 residues: CASSVGGIDEQFF. The CDR3 DNA reads TGTGCCAGCAGCGTAGGGGGTATTGATGAGCAGTTCTTC. The chain combines TRBV9 with TRBJ2-1; D uncertain. The V end lost 0 bases, the J end lost 8 bases, and 9 bases lay between the germline ends. This CDR3 contains 13 residues. Germline CDR1 and CDR2: SGDLS and YYNGEE.

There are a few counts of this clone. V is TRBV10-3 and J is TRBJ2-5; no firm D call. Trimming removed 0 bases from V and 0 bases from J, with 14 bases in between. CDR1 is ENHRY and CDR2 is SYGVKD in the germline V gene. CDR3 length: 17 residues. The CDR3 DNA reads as TGTGCCATCAGTGAGTCTGGGCTAGATGTGTACCAAGAGACCCAGTACTTC. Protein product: CAISESGLDVYQETQYF.

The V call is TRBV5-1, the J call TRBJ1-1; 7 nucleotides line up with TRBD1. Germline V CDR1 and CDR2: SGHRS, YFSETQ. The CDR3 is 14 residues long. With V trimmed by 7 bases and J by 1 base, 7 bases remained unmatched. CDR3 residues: CASGRDRQNTEAFF. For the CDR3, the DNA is TGCGCCAGCGGCAGGGACAGACAGAACACTGAAGCTTTCTTT.

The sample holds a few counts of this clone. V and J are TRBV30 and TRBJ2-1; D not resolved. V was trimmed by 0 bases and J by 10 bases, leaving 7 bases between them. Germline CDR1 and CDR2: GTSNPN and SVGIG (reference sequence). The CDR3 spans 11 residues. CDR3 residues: CAWSVRPEQFF. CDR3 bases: TGTGCCTGGAGTGTACGGCCGGAGCAGTTCTTC.

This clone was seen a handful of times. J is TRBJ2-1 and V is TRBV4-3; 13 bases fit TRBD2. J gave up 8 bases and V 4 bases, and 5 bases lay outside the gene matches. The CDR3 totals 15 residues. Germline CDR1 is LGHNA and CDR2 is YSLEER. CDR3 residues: CASSRGLAGVDEQFF. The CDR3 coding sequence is TGCGCCAGCAGCCGAGGACTAGCGGGAGTGGATGAGCAGTTCTTC.

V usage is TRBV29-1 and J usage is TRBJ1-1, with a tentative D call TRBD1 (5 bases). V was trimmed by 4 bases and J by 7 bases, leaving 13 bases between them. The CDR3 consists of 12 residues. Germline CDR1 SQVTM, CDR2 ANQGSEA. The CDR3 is CSVAPRGDEAFF. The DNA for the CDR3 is TGCAGCGTTGCCCCCCGGGGGGATGAAGCTTTCTTT.

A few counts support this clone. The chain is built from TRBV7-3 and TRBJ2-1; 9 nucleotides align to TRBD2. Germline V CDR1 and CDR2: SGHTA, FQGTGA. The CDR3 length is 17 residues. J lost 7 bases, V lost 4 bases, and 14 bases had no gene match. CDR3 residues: CASSSPRWREGENEQFF. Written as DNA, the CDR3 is TGTGCCAGCAGCTCCCCAAGGTGGCGGGAGGGAGAGAATGAGCAGTTCTTC.

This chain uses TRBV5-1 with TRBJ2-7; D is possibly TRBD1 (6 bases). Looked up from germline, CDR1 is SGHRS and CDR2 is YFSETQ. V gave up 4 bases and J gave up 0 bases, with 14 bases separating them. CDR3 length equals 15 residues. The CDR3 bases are TGCGCCAGCAGCGTACAGGGTGCGAGCTCCTACGAGCAGTACTTC. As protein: CASSVQGASSYEQYF.

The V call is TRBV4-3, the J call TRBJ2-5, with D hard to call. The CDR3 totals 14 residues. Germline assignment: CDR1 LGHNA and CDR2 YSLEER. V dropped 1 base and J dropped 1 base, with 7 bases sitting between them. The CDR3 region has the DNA TGCGCCAGCAGCCAAGTCTTCCCCCAAGAGACCCAGTACTTC. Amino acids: CASSQVFPQETQYF.

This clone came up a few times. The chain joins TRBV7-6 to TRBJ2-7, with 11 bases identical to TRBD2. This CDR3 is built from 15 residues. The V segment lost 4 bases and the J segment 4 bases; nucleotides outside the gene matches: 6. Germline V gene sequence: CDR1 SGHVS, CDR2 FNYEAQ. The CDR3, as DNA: TGTGCCAGCAGCTCGACTAGCGGGATGCAATACGAGCAGTACTTC. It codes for CASSSTSGMQYEQYF.

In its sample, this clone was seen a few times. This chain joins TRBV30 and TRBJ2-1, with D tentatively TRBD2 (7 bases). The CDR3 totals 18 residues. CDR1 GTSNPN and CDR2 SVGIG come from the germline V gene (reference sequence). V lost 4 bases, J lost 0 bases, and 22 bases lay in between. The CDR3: CAWTGGLAEPSSYNEQFF. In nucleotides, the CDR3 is TGTGCCTGGACTGGGGGGCTAGCGGAGCCAAGCTCCTACAATGAGCAGTTCTTC.

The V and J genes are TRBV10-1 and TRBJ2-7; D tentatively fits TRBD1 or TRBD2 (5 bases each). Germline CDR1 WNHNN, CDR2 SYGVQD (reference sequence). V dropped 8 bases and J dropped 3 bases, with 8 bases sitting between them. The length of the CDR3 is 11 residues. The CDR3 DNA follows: TGCGCCAGCGGGGCGGGCTACGAGCAGTACTTC. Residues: CASGAGYEQYF.

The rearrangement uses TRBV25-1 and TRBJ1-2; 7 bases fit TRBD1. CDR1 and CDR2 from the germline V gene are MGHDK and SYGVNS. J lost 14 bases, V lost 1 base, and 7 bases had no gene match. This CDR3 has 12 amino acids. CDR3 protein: CASSEWSQGRTF. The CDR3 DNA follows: TGTGCCAGCAGTGAATGGTCACAGGGGCGTACCTTC.

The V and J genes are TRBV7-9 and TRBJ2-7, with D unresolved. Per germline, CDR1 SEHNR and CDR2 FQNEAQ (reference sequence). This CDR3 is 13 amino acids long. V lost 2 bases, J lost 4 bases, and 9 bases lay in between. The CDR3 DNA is TGTGCCAGCAGCTTATCGGTTTTATACGAGCAGTACTTC. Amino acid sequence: CASSLSVLYEQYF.

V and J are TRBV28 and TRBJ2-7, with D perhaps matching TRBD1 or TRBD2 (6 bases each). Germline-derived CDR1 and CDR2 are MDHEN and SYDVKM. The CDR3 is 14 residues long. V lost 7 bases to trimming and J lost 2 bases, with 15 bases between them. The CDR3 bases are TGTGCCAGCACCCTGGGGGGCGGGCCCTACGAGCAGTACTTC. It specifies CASTLGGGPYEQYF.

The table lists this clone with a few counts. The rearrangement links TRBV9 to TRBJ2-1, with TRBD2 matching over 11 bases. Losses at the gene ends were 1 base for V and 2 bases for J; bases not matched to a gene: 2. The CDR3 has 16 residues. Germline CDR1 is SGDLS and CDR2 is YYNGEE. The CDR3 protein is CASSVLAGGTYNEQFF. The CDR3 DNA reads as TGTGCCAGCAGCGTACTAGCGGGAGGTACCTACAATGAGCAGTTCTTC.